Listed here are 25 T cell receptor beta chains from one sample, sequenced in a study of cytomegalovirus exposure and HLA in healthy donors. PCR employed 60 Vbeta and 13 Jbeta primers. The table came from immunoSEQ multiplex PCR; TCRdb's copy has only in-frame clones and leaves some out. The table lists some 90,000 clones, 82% of them singletons. The sample consisted of PBMCs. These receptors came from a man aged 50-60 years in good health and CMV-seronegative.

V is TRBV5-1 and J is TRBJ2-7; possibly TRBD2 for D (5 bases). CDR3 length equals 13 residues. The V end was cut by 0 bases, the J end by 6 bases, with 10 bases between. Germline CDR1 is SGHRS and CDR2 is YFSETQ. The CDR3 nucleotides read TGCGCCAGCAGCTTGGGGAGCGGACCCGAGCAGTACTTC. Translating it yields CASSLGSGPEQYF.

A remark on this clone: At one of its ends the junction is not consistent with the germline gene, which may arise from a read error. The chain couples TRBV7-2 to TRBJ2-1; 10 bases line up with TRBD2. CDR3 length: 14 residues. The germline CDR1 and CDR2 sequences are SGHTA and FQGNSA. The CDR3 sequence: CASTLSGRANEQFF. The CDR3 bases are TGTGCCAGCACCTTAAGCGGGAGGGCCAATGAGCAGTTCTTC.

Here the CDR3 reads CASSASGTGDQPQHF. The DNA for the CDR3 is TGTGCCAGCAGCGCCTCCGGGACAGGGGATCAGCCCCAGCATTTT. J is TRBJ1-5 and V is TRBV6-6; 10 bases agree with TRBD1. CDR3 length: 15 residues. Germline lookup yields CDR1 MNHNY and CDR2 SVGAGI (reference sequence). The ends lost 6 bases at V and 5 bases at J; junction bases unmatched: 7.

The rearrangement uses TRBV7-3 and TRBJ2-1; D may be TRBD2 (6 bases). CDR1 SGHTA and CDR2 FQGTGA come from the germline V gene. The V end lost 5 bases, the J end lost 4 bases, and 12 bases lay between the germline ends. This CDR3 spans 14 amino acids. CDR3 residues: CASSPDYTYNEQFF. The CDR3 DNA is TGTGCCAGCAGCCCGGACTATACTTACAATGAGCAGTTCTTC.

The chain uses TRBV10-3 and TRBJ1-2; D is uncertain. Between the trimmed V and J ends, which lost 0 bases and 6 bases, there was a span of 8 bases. The CDR3 has 13 residues. Looked up from germline, CDR1 is ENHRY and CDR2 is SYGVKD. In nucleotides, the CDR3 is TGTGCCATCAGTGAGTCAGGAGAGGATGGCTACACCTTC. Protein product: CAISESGEDGYTF.

This chain joins TRBV28 and TRBJ1-2; D is possibly TRBD1 (6 bases). The CDR3 is made up of 12 amino acids. Trimming pared 8 bases from V and 4 bases from J, leaving 11 bases between. Per the germline V gene, CDR1 is MDHEN and CDR2 is SYDVKM. CDR3 DNA: TGTGCCAGCGATCCAGGGGCCTATGGCTACACCTTC. This translates into CASDPGAYGYTF.

The rearrangement uses TRBV4-2 and TRBJ2-5; TRBD2 matches 12 bases. The germline V gene has CDR1 LGHNA and CDR2 YNFKEQ. Germline trimming cut 4 bases from V and 5 bases from J; bases unmatched to any gene: 11. The CDR3 loop spans 17 amino acids. This chain's CDR3 is CASSRGTSGPTDETQYF. CDR3 nucleotides: TGTGCCAGCAGCCGCGGGACTAGCGGGCCCACCGACGAGACCCAGTACTTC.

The rearrangement uses TRBV28 and TRBJ1-2; D is possibly TRBD1 (5 bases). This CDR3 spans 13 amino acids. Germline assignment: CDR1 MDHEN and CDR2 SYDVKM. The ends were cut back, 3 bases at V and 7 bases at J, with 12 bases in the middle. CDR3 residues: CASSFPQGAGYTF. The CDR3 DNA sequence: TGTGCCAGCAGTTTCCCCCAGGGCGCTGGCTACACCTTC.

CDR3 bases: TGTGCCAGCAGAGGTCAGGGGTACGAGCAGTACTTC. Its translation: CASRGQGYEQYF. The gene calls are TRBV6-6 and TRBJ2-5; D is possibly TRBD1 (6 bases). Judging by the DNA end, TRBJ2-7 fits better; the J call may be wrong. Germline V lookup: CDR1 MNHNY, CDR2 SVGAGI (reference sequence). The CDR3 totals 12 residues.

The chain is built from TRBV6-5 and TRBJ2-7, with D perhaps TRBD2 (6 bases). Trimming removed 8 bases from V and 3 bases from J, with 14 bases in between. The CDR3 loop spans 13 amino acids. From germline, CDR1 is MNHEY and CDR2 SVGAGI. The CDR3 loop reads CASRRARGYEQYF. CDR3 in DNA: TGTGCCAGCCGGAGGGCCAGAGGCTACGAGCAGTACTTC.

This clone was seen a few times. CDR3 bases: TGTGCCAGCGACAATTCTGGAAACACCATATATTTT. It specifies CASDNSGNTIYF. The chain combines TRBV6-1 with TRBJ1-3; the D is unclear. Germline values: CDR1 MNHNS, CDR2 SASEGT. The CDR3 runs to 12 residues. V was clipped by 8 bases and J by 1 base, with 6 bases between them.

V usage is TRBV9 and J usage is TRBJ1-4; the D is unclear. The length of the CDR3 is 16 residues. Germline V gives CDR1 SGDLS, CDR2 YYNGEE. The germline V and J ends were trimmed by 3 bases and 5 bases, with 17 bases remaining between them. CDR3 sequence reads: CASSASPGRPNEKLFF. The CDR3 bases are TGTGCCAGCAGCGCAAGTCCCGGGAGGCCGAATGAAAAACTGTTTTTT.

V and J are TRBV7-2 and TRBJ2-7, with D tentatively TRBD2 (6 bases). The CDR3 is 19 amino acids. V was cut by 1 base and J by 4 bases, with 26 bases left in between. Germline V gene lookup returns CDR1 SGHTA and CDR2 FQGNSA. The CDR3 protein is CASSLGPRLARLESYEQYF. CDR3 sequence (DNA): TGTGCCAGCAGCTTAGGTCCCCGACTCGCTCGACTAGAATCTTACGAGCAGTACTTC.

The chain combines TRBV28 with TRBJ2-7, with D possibly being TRBD1 (6 bases). CDR1 is MDHEN, CDR2 SYDVKM, per germline. The CDR3 sequence is 12 residues long. The V end lost 8 bases, the J end lost 6 bases, and 14 bases lay between the germline ends. The CDR3, as DNA: TGTGCCAGCCACCGGGAAGGGGGCGAGCAGTACTTC. It specifies CASHREGGEQYF. The variable domain in full, with the rest retrieved from reference TRBV28 and TRBJ2-7, is DVKVTQSSRYLVKRTGEKVFLECVQDMDHENMFWYRQDPGLGLRLIYFSYDVKMKEKGDIPEGYSVSREKKERFSLILESASTNQTSMYLCASHREGGEQYFGPGTRLTVT.

V is TRBV2 and J is TRBJ1-1; 8 nucleotides line up with TRBD1. This CDR3 is built from 15 residues. Germline lookup yields CDR1 SNHLY and CDR2 FYNNEI. Trimming cost V 6 bases and J 4 bases; bases outside gene matches: 10. The CDR3 DNA reads TGTGCCAGCAGCTCCCAAGGACAGGGCAGCACTGAAGCTTTCTTT. Translation gives CASSSQGQGSTEAFF. The full variable domain, rest sourced from reference TRBV2 and TRBJ1-1, is EPEVTQTPSHQVTQMGQEVILRCVPISNHLYFYWYRQILGQKVEFLVSFYNNEISEKSEIFDDQFSVERPDGSNFTLKIRSTKLEDSAMYFCASSSQGQGSTEAFFGQGTRLTVV.

This chain links TRBV6-5 with TRBJ1-4; D not certain. V lost 2 bases and J lost 1, with 8 bases in between. Germline V CDR1 and CDR2: MNHEY, SVGAGI. The CDR3 is made up of 15 amino acids. CDR3 protein: CASSYGGGTNEKLFF. The CDR3, as DNA: TGTGCCAGCAGTTACGGAGGAGGAACTAATGAAAAACTGTTTTTT.

The chain has TRBV5-1 and TRBJ2-1, with TRBD1 matching 9 bases. CDR3 length: 16 amino acids. From germline, CDR1 is SGHRS and CDR2 YFSETQ. V shed 2 bases, J shed 4 bases, and the junction held 7 bases outside the gene matches. The CDR3 DNA reads TGCGCCAGCAGCTTTTCGGGACAGGGAGCATACAATGAGCAGTTCTTC. Protein: CASSFSGQGAYNEQFF. Looking up the rest from reference TRBV5-1 and TRBJ2-1 gives the full variable domain: KAGVTQTPRYLIKTRGQQVTLSCSPISGHRSVSWYQQTPGQGLQFLFEYFSETQRNKGNFPGRFSGRQFSNSRSEMNVSTLELGDSALYLCASSFSGQGAYNEQFFGPGTRLTVL.

The rearrangement links TRBV7-2 to TRBJ1-4; weak D call: TRBD1 (5 bases). V lost 2 bases and J lost 7, with 11 bases in between. CDR3 length: 14 amino acids. CDR1 is SGHTA, CDR2 FQGNSA, per germline. The CDR3 DNA sequence: TGTGCCAGCAGCTTACAGGGTTTCGGTGAAAAACTGTTTTTT. Translated, it gives CASSLQGFGEKLFF.

The CDR3 is CASSLRGRWTEAFF. The CDR3 bases are TGTGCCAGCAGTTTAAGGGGGCGCTGGACTGAAGCTTTCTTT. The chain couples TRBV28 to TRBJ1-1, with 7 bases fitting TRBD1. This CDR3 has 14 amino acids. From germline, CDR1 is MDHEN and CDR2 SYDVKM. The V and J ends lost 2 bases and 5 bases, in that order; junction bases with no gene match: 5.

This rearrangement joins TRBV15 to TRBJ2-5; D is possibly TRBD1 (6 bases). The CDR3 extends over 14 amino acids. Germline V lookup: CDR1 LNHNV, CDR2 YYDKDF (reference sequence). V lost 0 bases to trimming and J lost 9 bases, with 14 bases between them. The CDR3: CATSRDDRSSPQYF. The CDR3 DNA follows: TGTGCCACCAGCAGAGATGACAGGTCCTCCCCCCAGTACTTC.

The rearrangement links TRBV19 to TRBJ1-1, with D unresolved. From germline, CDR1 is LNHDA and CDR2 SQIVND (reference sequence). The CDR3 totals 14 residues. V shed 3 bases and J shed 1 base, with 9 bases lying between them. The CDR3 here is CASSMMVENTEAFF. The DNA for the CDR3 is TGTGCCAGTAGTATGATGGTAGAGAACACTGAAGCTTTCTTT. Full variable domain (outside the CDR3, taken from reference TRBV19 and TRBJ1-1): DGGITQSPKYLFRKEGQNVTLSCEQNLNHDAMYWYRQDPGQGLRLIYYSQIVNDFQKGDIAEGYSVSREKKESFPLTVTSAQKNPTAFYLCASSMMVENTEAFFGQGTRLTVV.

V gene TRBV5-1 combines with J gene TRBJ1-2, with a tentative D call TRBD1 (5 bases). The germline CDR1 and CDR2 sequences are SGHRS and YFSETQ. This CDR3 is built from 15 residues. V shed 0 bases and J shed 8 bases, with 17 bases lying between them. CDR3 residues: CASSLGGTEMGGYTF. CDR3 in DNA: TGCGCCAGCAGCTTGGGCGGGACGGAGATGGGAGGCTACACCTTC.

The V call is TRBV15, the J call TRBJ2-7; 9 positions match TRBD1. This CDR3 is 15 amino acids long. Germline V gene data show CDR1 as LNHNV and CDR2 as YYDKDF (reference sequence). The V segment lost 2 bases and the J segment 0 bases; nucleotides outside the gene matches: 2. CDR3: CATSRSGQGSYEQYF. In nucleotides, the CDR3 is TGTGCCACCAGCAGATCGGGACAGGGCTCCTACGAGCAGTACTTC.

This clone occurred a few times. Other nucleotide sequences in the sample specify the same CDR3. The chain combines TRBV19 with TRBJ1-2; possible D gene TRBD1, 6 bases. The V gene lost 8 bases and the J gene lost 5 bases, with 15 bases spanning the gap. The CDR3 extends over 13 amino acids. CDR1 is LNHDA, CDR2 SQIVND, per germline (reference sequence). CDR3 coding DNA: TGTGCCAGTTCCCCTCAAGGGGGTTATGGCTACACCTTC. Translating gives CASSPQGGYGYTF.

V gene TRBV18 combines with J gene TRBJ2-5; D may be TRBD1 (6 bases). CDR1 is KGHSH, CDR2 LQKENI, per germline. The CDR3 has 13 residues. The V end was cut by 4 bases, the J end by 4 bases, with 10 bases between. The CDR3, as DNA: TGTGCCAGCTCACGGACAGCGGCAGAGACCCAGTACTTC. It specifies CASSRTAAETQYF.